This TCR beta chain was profiled in a study of vaccination effects on CD4 cells after COVID-19. The overall study: Specimens were obtained from a couple of convalescent patients 16 days and one week prior to vaccination. Culturing of 2 million to 2.5 million PBMC per well took place with about 9.4 IU/ml IL-2 and around 10 ug/ml peptides.

Produced via immunoSEQ multiplex PCR; TCRdb's table is partial and in-frame only. This table has 40,000 to 55,000 clones, 74% appearing once. Notes on the study in general: At late timepoints after vaccination, vaccine- and infection-induced clones shrank markedly.

Subsequent to a culture period of about ten days, CD4+ T cells were isolated. Half of the medium was exchanged for IL-2 medium on both days 3 and 7. About this clone itself: Its antigen is unknown. One end of the junction does not line up with germline, which may come from a read error.

The sequence was collected from a human donor who had a prior SARS-CoV-2 infection. The material was CD4+ T cells from PBMCs cultured without peptide, obtained before COVID-19 vaccination.

The CDR3 loop reads CASSPLGGSANTIYF. The DNA for the CDR3 is TGCGCCAGCAGCCCGCTGGGGGGTTCTGCAAACACCATATATTTT. The chain joins TRBV5-1 to TRBJ1-3, with D perhaps matching TRBD1 (5 bases). The CDR3 runs 15 residues. Germline V gives CDR1 SGHRS, CDR2 YFSETQ.